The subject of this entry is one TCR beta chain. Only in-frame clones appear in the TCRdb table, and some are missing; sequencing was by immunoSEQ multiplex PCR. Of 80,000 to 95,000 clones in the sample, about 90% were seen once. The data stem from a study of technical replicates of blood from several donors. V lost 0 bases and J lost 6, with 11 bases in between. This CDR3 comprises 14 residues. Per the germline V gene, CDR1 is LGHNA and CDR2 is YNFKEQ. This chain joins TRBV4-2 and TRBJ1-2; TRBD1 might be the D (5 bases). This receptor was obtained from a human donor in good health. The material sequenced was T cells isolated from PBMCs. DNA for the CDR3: TGTGCCAGCAGCCAAGATCGGCAGGGCCATGGCTACACCTTC. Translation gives CASSQDRQGHGYTF.